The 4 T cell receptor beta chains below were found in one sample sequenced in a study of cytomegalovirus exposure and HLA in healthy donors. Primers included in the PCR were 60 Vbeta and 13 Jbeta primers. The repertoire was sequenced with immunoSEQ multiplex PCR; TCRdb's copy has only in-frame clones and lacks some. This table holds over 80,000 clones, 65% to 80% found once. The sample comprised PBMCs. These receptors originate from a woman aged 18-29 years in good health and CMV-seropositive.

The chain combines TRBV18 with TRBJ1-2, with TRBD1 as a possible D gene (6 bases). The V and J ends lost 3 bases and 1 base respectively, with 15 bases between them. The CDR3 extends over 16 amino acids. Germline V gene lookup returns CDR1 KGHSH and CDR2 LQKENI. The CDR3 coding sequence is TGTGCCAGCTCACCCCGGGATGGACAGCTTAACTATGGCTACACCTTC. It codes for CASSPRDGQLNYGYTF.

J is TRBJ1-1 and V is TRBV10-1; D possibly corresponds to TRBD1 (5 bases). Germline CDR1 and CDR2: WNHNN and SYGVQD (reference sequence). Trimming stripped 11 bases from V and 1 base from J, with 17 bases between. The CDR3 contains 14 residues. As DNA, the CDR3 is TGCGCCGACAGTCCCGCAGGCAGGAACACTGAAGCTTTCTTT. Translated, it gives CADSPAGRNTEAFF.

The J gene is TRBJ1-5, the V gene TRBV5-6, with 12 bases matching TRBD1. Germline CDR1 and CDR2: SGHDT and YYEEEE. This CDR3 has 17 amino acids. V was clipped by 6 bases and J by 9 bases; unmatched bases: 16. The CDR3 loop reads CASTARGGQGALGPQHF. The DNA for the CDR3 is TGTGCCAGCACCGCGAGGGGGGGACAGGGGGCCCTGGGGCCCCAGCATTTT.

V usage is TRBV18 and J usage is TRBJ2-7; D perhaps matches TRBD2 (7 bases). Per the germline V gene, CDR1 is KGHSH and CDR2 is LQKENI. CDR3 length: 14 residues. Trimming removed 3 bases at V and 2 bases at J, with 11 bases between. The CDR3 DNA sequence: TGTGCCAGCTCACCGGGGGGGGCCCCCTACGAGCAGTACTTC. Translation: CASSPGGAPYEQYF.